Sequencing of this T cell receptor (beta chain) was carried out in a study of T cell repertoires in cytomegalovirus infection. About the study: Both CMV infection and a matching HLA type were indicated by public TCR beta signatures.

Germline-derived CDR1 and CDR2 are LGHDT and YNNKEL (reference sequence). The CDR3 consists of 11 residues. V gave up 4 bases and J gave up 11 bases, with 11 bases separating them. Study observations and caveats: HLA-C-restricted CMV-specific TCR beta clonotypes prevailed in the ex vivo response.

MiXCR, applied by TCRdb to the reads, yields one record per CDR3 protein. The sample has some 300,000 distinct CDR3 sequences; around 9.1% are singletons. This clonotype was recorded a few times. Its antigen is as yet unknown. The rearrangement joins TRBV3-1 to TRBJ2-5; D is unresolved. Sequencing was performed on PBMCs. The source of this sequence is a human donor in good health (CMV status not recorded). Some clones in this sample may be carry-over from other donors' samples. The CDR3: CASSPGRLQYF. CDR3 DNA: TGTGCCAGCAGCCCCGGGCGGCTGCAGTACTTC.